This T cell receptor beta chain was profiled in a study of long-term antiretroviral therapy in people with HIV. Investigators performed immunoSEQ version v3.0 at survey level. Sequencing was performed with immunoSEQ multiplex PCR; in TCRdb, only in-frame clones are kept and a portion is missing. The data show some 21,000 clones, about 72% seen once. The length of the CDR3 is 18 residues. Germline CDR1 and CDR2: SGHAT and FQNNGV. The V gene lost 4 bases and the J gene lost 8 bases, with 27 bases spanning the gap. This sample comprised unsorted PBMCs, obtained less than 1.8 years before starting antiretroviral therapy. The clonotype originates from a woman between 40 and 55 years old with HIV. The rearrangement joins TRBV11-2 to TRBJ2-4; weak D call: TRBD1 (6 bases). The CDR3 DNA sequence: TGTGCCAGCAGCTCAGGGGATTTGGGACCCCTCTCGGGCTACATTCAGTACTTC. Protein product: CASSSGDLGPLSGYIQYF.